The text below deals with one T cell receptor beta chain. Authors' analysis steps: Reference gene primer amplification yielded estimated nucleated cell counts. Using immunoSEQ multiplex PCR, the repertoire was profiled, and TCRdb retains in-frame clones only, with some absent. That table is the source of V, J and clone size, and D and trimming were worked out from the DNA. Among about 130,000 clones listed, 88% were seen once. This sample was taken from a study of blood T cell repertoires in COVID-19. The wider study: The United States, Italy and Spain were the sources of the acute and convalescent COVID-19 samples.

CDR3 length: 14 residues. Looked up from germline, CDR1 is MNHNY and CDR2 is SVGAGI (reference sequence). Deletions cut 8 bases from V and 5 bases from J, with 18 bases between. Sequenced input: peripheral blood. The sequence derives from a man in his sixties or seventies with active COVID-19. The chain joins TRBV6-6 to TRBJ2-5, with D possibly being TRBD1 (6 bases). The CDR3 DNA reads TGTGCCAGCGGATATACAGGGTTATCGGAGACCCAGTACTTC. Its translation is CASGYTGLSETQYF.